Here is one T cell receptor beta chain with its context. This clonotype has just a few counts. This clone's antigen is unknown. The sample holds no much larger clone one base away, and base qualities are not on file. These data are taken from a study of blood T cells in healthy people across ages (dated by TCRdb to the mid-2010s). As for the study more broadly: Template switching captured roughly one uniquely barcoded TCR beta cDNA molecule per two T cells in model experiments. The study measured age-related changes in TCR beta repertoire diversity using deep sequencing normalized with unique cDNA molecular identifiers. Four age groups were formed from the donors: young (average approximately 15 years), middle-aged (around 37), aged (over 55) and long-lived (about 80). Donors of different ages were randomly distributed across sequencing lanes to avoid experimental bias. For two donors (one aged 18 to 29 and one aged 80 or older), the study analyzed two additional independent replicas of 1 million unique cDNA reads from the same blood draw. Paper-wide results and their limitations: Bulk unsorted PBMC profiling prevented conclusive comparison of naive and antigen-experienced compartments. Compared with the aged group, more naive CD4+ T cells, fewer expanded clones and increased TCR diversity were shown by the long-lived group, suggesting age selection. Estimates of total diversity from one million sequenced T cells were regarded as lower bounds and underestimates. Observed TCR beta diversity per million T cells fell roughly linearly with age, and a significant reduction was already apparent by age roughly 40. Because the CMV infection status of the donors was unknown, age-related changes in expanded clonotypes may potentially have been confounded. The percentage of naive T cells measured by flow cytometry correlated strongly with observed TCR beta diversity.

The 40 or so donors, aged 6 to 90 years, were systemically healthy Caucasian individuals from Russia. Each donor gave about 11 milliliters of peripheral blood, drawn into EDTA-treated Vacutainer tubes. PBMCs were isolated by Ficoll-Paque density-gradient centrifugation, with at least 6 million obtained per sample. Total RNA, at least 5.5 micrograms per sample, was extracted from PBMCs with Trizol reagent. For every donor, an aliquot of PBMCs went through flow cytometry to measure the percentages of naive CD45RAhigh/CD27high T cells. Receptor libraries were prepared by 5' RACE. Sequencing instrument: Illumina HiSeq 2500. The second PCR ran for about 6 to 12 cycles and used a J-beta primer mix along with a sample-barcoded 5' primer. Each TCR beta cDNA molecule received a unique molecular identifier from a template-switch 5' adaptor carrying 12 random nucleotides. Each sample yielded at least 2.5 million CDR3-containing paired-end reads. The Mint cDNA synthesis kit, primed by a TRBC-specific oligonucleotide, was used to synthesize first-strand cDNA from all RNA. Following uracil-DNA glycosylase treatment, a first 18-cycle PCR with universal primers M1SS and BC2_uni_R was performed on all cDNA. Turning to the authors' computational methods: Normalization of each sample was performed by random selection of 1 million high-quality reads, each carrying a distinct molecular identifier. Instead of being binned into consensus sequences, reads with shared molecular identifiers were discarded. MiTCR, set to a Q25 quality threshold and the strictest error-elimination algorithm, was used for CDR3 identification, clonotype clustering and error correction. Lower-bound total TCR beta diversity was estimated with a nonparametric unseen species model using Euler transformation. TCRdb cleaned the public reads at Q25 with fastp, built clones with MiXCR and kept in-frame beta chains. All rows with the same CDR3 protein become a single entry with the most common DNA and genes. Clone size and V and J calls follow TCRdb, not the original study. Counted in this sample were more than 700,000 distinct CDR3 sequences; about 48% of them appeared once. The leading ten clones occupy about 42% of the sample.

From the cysteine through the phenylalanine, the CDR3 covers 16 amino acids. The read is trimmed to its CDR3 DNA, 48 bases read in frame from base 1. V sheds 2 bases and J sheds 0 bases, leaving 11 bases between their ends. Taken from the germline V gene, the CDR1 and CDR2 loops are KGHSH and LQKENI. The rearrangement joined TRBV18 to TRBJ2-1; the D region may be TRBD1 or TRBD2, each matching 5 bases equally. Specimen: blood. The source of this sequence is a man at least 80 years old in good health. The CDR3 in this case is CASSPEPGGSYNEQFF. The nucleotide sequence reads TGTGCCAGCTCACCAGAGCCTGGGGGCTCCTACAATGAGCAGTTCTTC.